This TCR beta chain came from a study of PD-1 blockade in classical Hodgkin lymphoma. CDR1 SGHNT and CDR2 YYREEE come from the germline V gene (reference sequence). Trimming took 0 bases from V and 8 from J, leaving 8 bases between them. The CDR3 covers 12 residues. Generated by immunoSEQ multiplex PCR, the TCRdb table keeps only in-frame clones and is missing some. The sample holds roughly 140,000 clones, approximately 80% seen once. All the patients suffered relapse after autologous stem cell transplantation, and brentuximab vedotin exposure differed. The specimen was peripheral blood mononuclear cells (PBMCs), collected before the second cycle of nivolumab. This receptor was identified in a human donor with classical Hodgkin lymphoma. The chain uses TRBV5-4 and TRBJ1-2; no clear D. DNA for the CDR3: TGTGCCAGCAGCTTGGCGTGGGGAGGCTACACCTTC. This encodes CASSLAWGGYTF.